The 24 T cell receptor beta chains below come from one sample, sequenced in a study of T cell repertoires in cytomegalovirus infection. TCRdb itself ran the reads through MiXCR, one entry per CDR3 protein. Of 200,000 to 250,000 distinct CDR3 sequences in the sample, 30% to 45% were seen once. Their recognized antigens are unknown. Sequencing was performed on CD8+ T cells from cultured PBMCs, taken from culture after CMV antigen stimulation. The receptor source for this set is a human donor in good health (CMV status not recorded). Some clones in this sample may be carry-over from other donors' samples.

The J gene is TRBJ2-1, the V gene TRBV7-9; 7 nucleotides align to TRBD2. V lost 6 bases, J lost 4 bases, and 21 bases stayed unmatched. The germline V gene encodes CDR1 SEHNR and CDR2 FQNEAQ (reference sequence). This CDR3 comprises 19 residues. The CDR3 region is CASSTPLWAGLPEYNEQFF. In DNA form, the CDR3 reads TGTGCCAGCAGTACACCCCTCTGGGCGGGACTACCGGAATACAATGAGCAGTTCTTC.

Note on this clonotype: A junction end diverges from the germline sequence, so it may reflect a read error. The DNA of the CDR3 is TGTGCCAGCAGCTTACTTGGGCAGCCATCCTACGAGCATTACTTC. This codes for CASSLLGQPSYEHYF. This chain connects TRBV7-3 to TRBJ2-7; D call uncertain. Germline assignment: CDR1 SGHTA and CDR2 FQGTGA. The CDR3 runs to 15 residues.

This clonotype appeared a few times. The chain couples TRBV6-1 to TRBJ2-5; tentatively, D is TRBD2 (5 bases). V was clipped by 2 bases and J by 1 base, with 8 bases between them. Looked up from germline, CDR1 is MNHNS and CDR2 is SASEGT. The CDR3 loop spans 14 amino acids. CDR3 sequence (DNA): TGTGCCAGCAGTGAATGGACTCCCCAAGAGACCCAGTACTTC. This gives the protein CASSEWTPQETQYF.

The chain joins TRBV7-8 to TRBJ1-2; 10 bases are a match to TRBD1. The CDR3 sequence is 15 residues long. Germline-derived CDR1 and CDR2 are SGHVS and FQNEAQ. Trimming removed 5 bases from V and 2 bases from J; junction bases left unmatched: 5. The CDR3 nucleotides are TGTGCCAGCAGCCCCAGACAGGGGGCGAACTATGGCTACACCTTC. It specifies CASSPRQGANYGYTF.

This clonotype was detected ten times or more. The chain recombines TRBV7-9 with TRBJ1-6; 8 bases line up with TRBD1. Germline V CDR1 and CDR2: SEHNR, FQNEAQ (reference sequence). The V gene end was trimmed by 5 bases and the J gene end by 6 bases; junction bases not matched to a gene: 6. This CDR3 spans 15 amino acids. The CDR3 DNA sequence: TGTGCCAGCAGCGCCCAGGGGGCCCGTAATTCACCCCTCCACTTT. The encoded protein is CASSAQGARNSPLHF. The entire variable domain, with the rest obtained from reference TRBV7-9 and TRBJ1-6, is as follows: DTGVSQNPRHKITKRGQNVTFRCDPISEHNRLYWYRQTLGQGPEFLTYFQNEAQLEKSRLLSDRFSAERPKGSFSTLEIQRTEQGDSAMYLCASSAQGARNSPLHFGNGTRLTVT.

The sample holds a few counts of this clonotype. The rearrangement uses TRBV12-3 or TRBV12-4 and TRBJ1-1, with TRBD1 identical over 8 bases. V gave up 6 bases and J gave up 3 bases; unmatched junction bases: 9. The CDR3 runs to 15 residues. The CDR3 nucleotides are TGTGCCAGCAGACCAGGGGGCGCAGGGGACACTGAAGCTTTCTTT. Encoded protein: CASRPGGAGDTEAFF.

This sequence joins TRBV7-4 and TRBJ2-7; the D is unclear. Germline CDR1 and CDR2: SGHVT and SQSDAQ. Trimming pared 3 bases from V and 0 bases from J, leaving 9 bases between. The CDR3 covers 14 residues. DNA for the CDR3: TGTGCCAGCAGCTTCCTATTGGACTCCTACGAGCAGTACTTC. Translation: CASSFLLDSYEQYF.

This clonotype was picked up a small number of times. V usage is TRBV7-6 and J usage is TRBJ1-4; a weak D match, TRBD1 (5 bases). The germline V gene encodes CDR1 SGHVS and CDR2 FNYEAQ. The CDR3 loop spans 16 amino acids. V dropped 1 base and J dropped 2 bases, with 11 bases sitting between them. This CDR3 is CASSLEGRGTNEKLFF. The CDR3 DNA is TGTGCCAGCAGCTTAGAGGGGAGAGGGACTAATGAAAAACTGTTTTTT.

This clonotype was detected only a few times. The V and J genes are TRBV7-9 and TRBJ2-7; D might be TRBD2 (5 bases). This CDR3 is built from 15 residues. Germline V gene sequence: CDR1 SEHNR, CDR2 FQNEAQ (reference sequence). Deletions cut 3 bases from V and 0 bases from J, with 12 bases between. The chain's CDR3 is CASSLSGHSSYEQYF. The CDR3 DNA reads as TGTGCCAGCAGCTTGAGCGGCCACAGCTCCTACGAGCAGTACTTC.

The CDR3 coding sequence is TGTGCCAGCAGTTCAGTCTCGGGAAACACCATATATTTT. Its translation: CASSSVSGNTIYF. The chain links TRBV7-9 to TRBJ1-3, with D uncertain. This CDR3 has 13 residues. Germline V CDR1 and CDR2: SEHNR, FQNEAQ (reference sequence). The V gene lost 6 bases and the J gene lost 4 bases, with 10 bases spanning the gap.

This clonotype was counted between two and nine times. The chain combines TRBV15 with TRBJ2-1; 13 nucleotides agree with TRBD2. The trim removed 4 bases at V and 10 bases at J, leaving 10 bases unmatched. Germline V gene sequence: CDR1 LNHNV, CDR2 YYDKDF (reference sequence). The CDR3 has 16 residues. CDR3 coding DNA: TGTGCCACCAGCACTTCCGGGACTAGCGGGAAGGGCGAGCAGTTCTTC. It translates to CATSTSGTSGKGEQFF.

The chain uses TRBV20-1 and TRBJ2-1, with 7 bases matching TRBD2. Unmatched junction bases numbered 18, after V lost 6 bases and J lost 4 bases. The CDR3 runs 17 residues. Per germline, CDR1 DFQATT and CDR2 SNEGSKA (reference sequence). The CDR3 loop is CSADDKSRESWYNEQFF. CDR3 sequence (DNA): TGCAGTGCCGACGATAAATCGCGGGAGAGCTGGTACAATGAGCAGTTCTTC.

The V and J genes are TRBV20-1 and TRBJ2-1, with TRBD2 matching over 7 bases. V shed 7 bases and J 4 bases; nucleotides not matched to a gene: 10. The CDR3 sequence is 14 residues long. CDR1 is DFQATT, CDR2 SNEGSKA, per germline (reference sequence). CDR3 DNA: TGCAGTGTTTCTAGCCGGGGGGTGTACAATGAGCAGTTCTTC. Its translation is CSVSSRGVYNEQFF.

This clonotype appeared many times. V usage is TRBV6-1 and J usage is TRBJ2-3, with D perhaps TRBD1 (5 bases). The V gene lost 0 bases and the J gene lost 3 bases, with 13 bases spanning the gap. There are 16 residues in the CDR3. Germline CDR1 and CDR2: MNHNS and SASEGT. CDR3 sequence: CASSEATLYRTDTQYF. The CDR3, as DNA: TGTGCCAGCAGTGAAGCGACACTATACAGGACAGATACGCAGTATTTT.

This clonotype was detected a few times. The chain uses TRBV7-3 and TRBJ1-6; no reliable D call. CDR3 length equals 14 residues. Germline CDR1 reads SGHTA; CDR2 reads FQGTGA. V lost 5 bases, J lost 6 bases, and 11 bases lay in between. CDR3 amino acids: CASSRSGSNSPLHF. For the CDR3, the DNA is TGTGCCAGCAGCCGTTCCGGGAGTAATTCACCCCTCCACTTT.

The V and J genes are TRBV12-3 or TRBV12-4 and TRBJ2-1; 14 bases match TRBD2. The CDR3 covers 14 residues. The V and J ends lost 5 bases and 9 bases, in that order; junction bases with no gene match: 3. CDR3 coding DNA: TGTGCCAGCAGTGTGGGACTAGCGGGGGTTGAGCAGTTCTTC. It encodes CASSVGLAGVEQFF.

This clonotype was detected only a few times. This chain joins TRBV29-1 and TRBJ1-1; 8 bases match TRBD1. J lost 1 base, V lost 7 bases, and 2 bases had no gene match. Germline CDR1 and CDR2: SQVTM and ANQGSEA. This CDR3 is 12 amino acids long. CDR3 residues: CSAGTGNTEAFF. The CDR3 DNA reads as TGCAGCGCCGGGACAGGGAACACTGAAGCTTTCTTT.

This clonotype was counted a few times. This chain connects TRBV11-2 to TRBJ2-7; TRBD1 might be the D (6 bases). V shed 5 bases and J shed 3 bases, with 23 bases lying between them. From germline, CDR1 is SGHAT and CDR2 FQNNGV. This CDR3 has 17 residues. This CDR3 is CASSPGWGQARVYEQYF. The CDR3 bases are TGTGCCAGCAGCCCCGGGTGGGGGCAGGCCCGGGTCTACGAGCAGTACTTC. Full variable domain (missing parts from reference TRBV11-2 and TRBJ2-7): EAGVAQSPRYKIIEKRQSVAFWCNPISGHATLYWYQQILGQGPKLLIQFQNNGVVDDSQLPKDRFSAERLKGVDSTLKIQPAKLEDSAVYLCASSPGWGQARVYEQYFGPGTRLTVT.

V is TRBV7-9 and J is TRBJ2-5; no reliable D call. V lost 5 bases, J lost 4 bases, and 14 bases lay in between. This CDR3 spans 14 amino acids. The germline CDR1 and CDR2 sequences are SEHNR and FQNEAQ (reference sequence). The CDR3 DNA sequence: TGTGCCAGCAGCCCTCCCAGCTCAGGAGAGACCCAGTACTTC. This codes for CASSPPSSGETQYF.

The chain recombines TRBV5-6 with TRBJ2-7; 7 bases are a match to TRBD2. Germline assignment: CDR1 SGHDT and CDR2 YYEEEE. CDR3 length: 16 residues. V shed 0 bases, J shed 6 bases, and the junction held 12 bases outside the gene matches. CDR3 protein: CASSLDRSGALVEQYF. CDR3 DNA: TGTGCCAGCAGCTTGGACCGCAGCGGGGCCTTAGTCGAGCAGTACTTC.

The gene calls are TRBV2 and TRBJ1-5; D is possibly TRBD1 (5 bases). With 2 bases removed from V and 11 bases from J, the gap between germline ends came to 25 bases. Germline values: CDR1 SNHLY, CDR2 FYNNEI. CDR3 length equals 17 residues. The CDR3 region is CASSEPRPGPPDEAQHF. Written as DNA, the CDR3 is TGTGCCAGCAGTGAACCCCGCCCGGGACCCCCTGACGAGGCCCAGCATTTT.

This clonotype appeared a few times. This chain connects TRBV4-1 to TRBJ1-5, with D hard to call. The CDR3 spans 15 residues. V lost 1 base, J lost 3 bases, and 10 bases lay in between. Germline V lookup: CDR1 MGHRA, CDR2 YSYEKL. Here the CDR3 DNA reads TGCGCCAGCAGCCAAGCTCACAGCTCCAATCAGCCCCAGCATTTT. Its translation is CASSQAHSSNQPQHF.

This clonotype was detected only a few times. The chain combines TRBV12-3 or TRBV12-4 with TRBJ2-1, with D possibly being TRBD1 (5 bases). V was cut by 7 bases and J by 4 bases, with 17 bases left in between. The CDR3 contains 15 residues. Here the CDR3 reads CASTTGTRTYNEQFF. CDR3 sequence (DNA): TGTGCCAGCACCACAGGAACCCGGACGTACAATGAGCAGTTCTTC.

The table lists this clonotype with a few counts. The J gene is TRBJ2-1, the V gene TRBV2; 12 nucleotides line up with TRBD2. J gave up 6 bases and V 4 bases, and 10 bases lay outside the gene matches. Germline assignment: CDR1 SNHLY and CDR2 FYNNEI. There are 17 residues in the CDR3. The CDR3 bases are TGTGCCAGCAGTGCCGACCCTAGCGGGAGGGCCCTCAATGAGCAGTTCTTC. It encodes CASSADPSGRALNEQFF.